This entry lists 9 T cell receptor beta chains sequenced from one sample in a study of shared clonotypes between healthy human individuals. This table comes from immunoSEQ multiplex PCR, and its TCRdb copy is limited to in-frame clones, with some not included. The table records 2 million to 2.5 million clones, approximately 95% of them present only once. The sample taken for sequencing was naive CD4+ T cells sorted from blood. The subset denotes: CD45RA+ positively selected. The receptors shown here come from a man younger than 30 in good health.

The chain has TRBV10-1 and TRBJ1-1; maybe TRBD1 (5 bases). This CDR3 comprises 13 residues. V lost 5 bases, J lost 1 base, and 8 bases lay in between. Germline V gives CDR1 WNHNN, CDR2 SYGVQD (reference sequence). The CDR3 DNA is TGCGCCAGCAGTTATGGGGGGAACACTGAAGCTTTCTTT. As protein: CASSYGGNTEAFF.

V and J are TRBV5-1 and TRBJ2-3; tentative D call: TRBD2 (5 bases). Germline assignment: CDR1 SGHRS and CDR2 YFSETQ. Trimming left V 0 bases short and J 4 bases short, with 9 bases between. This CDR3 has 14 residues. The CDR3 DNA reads TGCGCCAGCAGCTTGGCCCTAGCTGCAGATACGCAGTATTTT. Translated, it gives CASSLALAADTQYF.

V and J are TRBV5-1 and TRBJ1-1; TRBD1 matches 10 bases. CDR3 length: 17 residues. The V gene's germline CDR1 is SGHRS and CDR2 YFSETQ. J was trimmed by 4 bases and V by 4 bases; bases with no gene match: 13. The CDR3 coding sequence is TGCGCCAGCAGCCTAGGAGGGACAGGGGTATTCGGCACTGAAGCTTTCTTT. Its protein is CASSLGGTGVFGTEAFF.

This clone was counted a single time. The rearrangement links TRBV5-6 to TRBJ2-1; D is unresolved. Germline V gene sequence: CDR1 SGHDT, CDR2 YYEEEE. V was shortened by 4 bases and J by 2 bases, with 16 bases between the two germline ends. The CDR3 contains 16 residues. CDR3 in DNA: TGTGCCAGCAGCCTATGGGTGGGCAAGCCCTACAATGAGCAGTTCTTC. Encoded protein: CASSLWVGKPYNEQFF.

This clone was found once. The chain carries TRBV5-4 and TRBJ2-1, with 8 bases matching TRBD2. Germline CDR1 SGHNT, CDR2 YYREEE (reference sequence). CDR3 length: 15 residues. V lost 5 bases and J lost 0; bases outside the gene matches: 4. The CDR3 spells CASSPGTSSYNEQFF. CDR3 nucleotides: TGTGCCAGCAGTCCCGGGACTAGCTCCTACAATGAGCAGTTCTTC. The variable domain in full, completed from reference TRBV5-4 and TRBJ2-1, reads ETGVTQSPTHLIKTRGQQVTLRCSSQSGHNTVSWYQQALGQGPQFIFQYYREEENGRGNFPPRFSGLQFPNYSSELNVNALELDDSALYLCASSPGTSSYNEQFFGPGTRLTVL.

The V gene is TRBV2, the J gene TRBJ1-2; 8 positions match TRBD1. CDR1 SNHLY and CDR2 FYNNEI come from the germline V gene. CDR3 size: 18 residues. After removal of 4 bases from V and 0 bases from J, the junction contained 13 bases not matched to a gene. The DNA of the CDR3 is TGTGCCAGCAGTGTTCCGAAGGACAGGGAGTTAGCTAACTATGGCTACACCTTC. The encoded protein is CASSVPKDRELANYGYTF.

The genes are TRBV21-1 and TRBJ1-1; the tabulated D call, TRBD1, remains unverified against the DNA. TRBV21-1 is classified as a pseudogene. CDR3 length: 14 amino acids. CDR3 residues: CASSDRQGAAEAFF. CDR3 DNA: TGTGCCAGCAGCGACCGACAGGGGGCCGCTGAAGCTTTCTTT.

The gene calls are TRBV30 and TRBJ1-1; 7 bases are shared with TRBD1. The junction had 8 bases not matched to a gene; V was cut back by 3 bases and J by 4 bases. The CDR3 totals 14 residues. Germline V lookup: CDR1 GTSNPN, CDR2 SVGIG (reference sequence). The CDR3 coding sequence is TGTGCCTGGAGCCTCTCAGGGGGGAGCACTGAAGCTTTCTTT. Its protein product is CAWSLSGGSTEAFF.

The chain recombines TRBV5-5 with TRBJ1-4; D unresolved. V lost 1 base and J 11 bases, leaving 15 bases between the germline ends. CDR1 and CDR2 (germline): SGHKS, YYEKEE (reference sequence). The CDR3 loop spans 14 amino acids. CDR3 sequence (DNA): TGTGCCAGCAGCTTGTTCCCGGGCGAGGAGAAACTGTTTTTT. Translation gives CASSLFPGEEKLFF.